This T cell receptor (beta chain) was captured in a study of shared clonotypes between healthy human individuals. All donors were healthy HIV-negative adults lacking recent acute infections or vaccinations. CDR1 and CDR2 from the germline V gene are MGHRA and YSYEKL. Trimming took 2 bases from V and 5 from J, leaving 15 bases between them. This CDR3 has 15 residues. Points from the study as a whole: It was anticipated that sequencing depth would influence how many clonotypes donors shared.

Source study methods: ImmunoSEQ junction-only sequences lacked quality scores, so their filtering differed. Repertoires were generated with immunoSEQ multiplex PCR, while TCRdb's copy carries only in-frame clones and drops some. The DNA gave D and trimming, while V, J and clone size come from that table. The sample has some 900,000 clones, roughly 72% seen once. As concerns this clone: As yet, its antigen is unknown.

The V gene is TRBV4-1, the J gene TRBJ1-2; no definite D call. The sequence derives from a man between 18 and 35 years old in good health. Sequencing was performed on memory CD4+ T cells sorted from blood. Subset defined: CD45RA-negative fraction. In DNA form, the CDR3 reads TGCGCCAGCAGCCAACCCGGGAGCCGATCATATGGCTACACCTTC. This gives the protein CASSQPGSRSYGYTF.